The rows below give T cell receptor beta chains drawn from one sample of a study of blood T cell repertoires in COVID-19. Repertoires were generated with immunoSEQ multiplex PCR, while TCRdb's copy carries only in-frame clones and drops some. The sample lists 25,000 to 40,000 clones, about 89% occurring once. Sequences were obtained from peripheral blood. Source of these receptors: a man between 65 and 80 years old with active COVID-19. Each CDR3 is given with its conserved first and last residue. Fields, in order: D gene, V gene, clone size, J gene, CDR3 DNA, CDR3 protein. A D gene is named only where the DNA matches it firmly. Clone size is given for some rows only: seen once, a few or many times, or a class if the clone is expanded.

-	TRBV28	-	TRBJ2-3	TGTGCCAGCAAGCAAGAGGATACGCAGTATTTT	CASKQEDTQYF
TRBD2	TRBV5-4	-	TRBJ2-4	TGTGCCAGCAGCTTGGCTAGCGGGAGCGCCAAAAACATTCAGTACTTC	CASSLASGSAKNIQYF
TRBD2	TRBV24-1	-	TRBJ2-2	TGTGCCACCAGTGATTTAGTAGCGGGAGCTGGGACCGGGGAGCTGTTTTTT	CATSDLVAGAGTGELFF
TRBD2	TRBV15	-	TRBJ2-3	TGTGCCACCAGCAGACTAGCGGGACGGGCAAACACAGATACGCAGTATTTT	CATSRLAGRANTDTQYF
-	TRBV6-2/TRBV6-3	-	TRBJ1-1	TGTGCCAGCAGTTACTCAGTTGAACAGGGCAACACTGAAGCTTTCTTT	CASSYSVEQGNTEAFF
-	TRBV7-9	-	TRBJ1-4	TGTGCCAGCAGCCCCGAGCCAGGTGAAAAACTGTTTTTT	CASSPEPGEKLFF
TRBD2	TRBV10-3	-	TRBJ2-1	TGTGCCATCAGCGTAGTTCTTGGCGGGAGGGATCGTGAGCAGTTCTTC	CAISVVLGGRDREQFF
TRBD1	TRBV19	-	TRBJ1-1	TGTGCCACAGGACAGGGGACGAACACTGAAGCTTTCTTT	CATGQGTNTEAFF
-	TRBV3-1/TRBV3-2	-	TRBJ1-5	TGTGCCAGCAGCCAAGTTGCGGGGGTGGGTCAGCCCCAGCATTTT	CASSQVAGVGQPQHF
-	TRBV2	-	TRBJ2-7	TGTGCCAGCAGGGGCCCTAGCCTTTTGAAGTACTTC	CASRGPSLLKYF
TRBD1	TRBV2	-	TRBJ1-6	TGTGCCAGCAGTTCCTCCGGGACAGACTATAATTCACCCCTCCACTTT	CASSSSGTDYNSPLHF
-	TRBV5-1	-	TRBJ1-3	TGCGCCAGCAGCTTAGGAAGGGGCCACTCTGGAAACACCATATATTTT	CASSLGRGHSGNTIYF
-	TRBV11-2	-	TRBJ2-3	TGTGCCAGCAGCTTCACCACGTTCGGAGATACGCAGTATTTT	CASSFTTFGDTQYF
TRBD1	TRBV2	once	TRBJ1-3	TGTGCCAGCAGTCAGACAGGGAATGGAAACACCATATATTTT	CASSQTGNGNTIYF
TRBD1	TRBV6-1	-	TRBJ1-5	TGTGCCAGCGGGGAAGGGACAGGGGGCGCCGGCAATCAGCCCCAGCATTTT	CASGEGTGGAGNQPQHF
-	TRBV19	-	TRBJ2-5	TGTGCCAGTAGTATAAGTAGCGCCCAAGAGACCCAGTACTTC	CASSISSAQETQYF
TRBD1	TRBV5-1	-	TRBJ1-1	TGCGCCAGCAGCGCCTCGGGGACAGGGGGTAGAGCTTTCTTT	CASSASGTGGRAFF
-	TRBV7-3	-	TRBJ2-2	TGTGCCAGCAGCCCCGTTATGACCGGGGAGCTGTTTTTT	CASSPVMTGELFF
-	TRBV6-2/TRBV6-3	-	TRBJ1-2	TGTGCCAGCAGTTACCCGCCACATAACTATGGCTACACCTTC	CASSYPPHNYGYTF
-	TRBV9	once	TRBJ1-6	TGTGCCAGCAGCGTAGGAAGGGGGGGCTCACCCCTCCACTTT	CASSVGRGGSPLHF
TRBD1	TRBV4-1	few	TRBJ2-1	TGCGCCAGCAGCCAACGCACCGGGACAGGGGGCACAAATGAGCAGTTCTTC	CASSQRTGTGGTNEQFF
-	TRBV24-1	-	TRBJ1-2	TGTGCCACCAGTGATTCTGACGGGGGAGGCTACACCTTC	CATSDSDGGGYTF
-	TRBV9	-	TRBJ1-1	TGTGCCAGCAGCGTAGCGCCTAGCGGGGACACTGAAGCTTTCTTT	CASSVAPSGDTEAFF
TRBD1	TRBV19	-	TRBJ1-4	TGTGCCAGTAGTGCCATGGGACAGCTACATGAAAAACTGTTTTTT	CASSAMGQLHEKLFF
-	TRBV12-3/TRBV12-4	-	TRBJ2-1	TGTGCCAGCAGCCCGACAGAAAGTGAGCAGTTCTTC	CASSPTESEQFF
TRBD1	TRBV28	-	TRBJ1-5	TGTGCCACCAAGGGGGCCTTGGGTTCGGGCAATCAGCCCCAGCATTTT	CATKGALGSGNQPQHF
TRBD1	TRBV5-1	few	TRBJ2-3	TGCGCCAGCAGCCCGGGACAGGGTGTGACAGATACGCAGTATTTT	CASSPGQGVTDTQYF
-	TRBV5-1	-	TRBJ1-2	TGCGCCAGCAGCCCAGCGGGAGGATTTGGTGGCTACACCTTC	CASSPAGGFGGYTF